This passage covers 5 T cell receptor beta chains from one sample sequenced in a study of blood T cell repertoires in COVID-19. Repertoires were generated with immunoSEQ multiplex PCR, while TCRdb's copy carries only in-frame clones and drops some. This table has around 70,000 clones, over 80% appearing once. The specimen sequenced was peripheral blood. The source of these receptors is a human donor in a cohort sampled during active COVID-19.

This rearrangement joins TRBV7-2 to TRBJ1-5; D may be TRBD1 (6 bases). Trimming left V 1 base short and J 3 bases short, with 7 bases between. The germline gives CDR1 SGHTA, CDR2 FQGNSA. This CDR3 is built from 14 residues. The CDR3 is CASSLGQDNQPQHF. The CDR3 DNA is TGTGCCAGCAGCTTAGGACAGGACAATCAGCCCCAGCATTTT. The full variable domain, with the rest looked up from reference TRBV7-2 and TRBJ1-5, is GAGVSQSPSNKVTEKGKDVELRCDPISGHTALYWYRQSLGQGLEFLIYFQGNSAPDKSGLPSDRFSAERTGGSVSTLTIQRTQQEDSAVYLCASSLGQDNQPQHFGDGTRLSIL.

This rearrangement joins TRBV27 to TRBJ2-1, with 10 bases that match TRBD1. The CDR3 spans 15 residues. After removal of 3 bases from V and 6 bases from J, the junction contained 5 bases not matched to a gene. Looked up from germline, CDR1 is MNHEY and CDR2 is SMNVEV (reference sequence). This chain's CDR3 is CASSFLGQGVNEQFF. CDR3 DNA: TGTGCCAGCAGTTTTTTAGGACAGGGGGTCAATGAGCAGTTCTTC.

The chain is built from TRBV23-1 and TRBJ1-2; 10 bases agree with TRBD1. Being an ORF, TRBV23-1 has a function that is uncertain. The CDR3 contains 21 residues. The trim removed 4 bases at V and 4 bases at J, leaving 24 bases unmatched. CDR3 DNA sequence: TGCGCCAGCAGTCCCTCTTGCCCCTCCACCGAGACAGGGGGCAGTATCTATGGCTACACCTTC. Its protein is CASSPSCPSTETGGSIYGYTF.

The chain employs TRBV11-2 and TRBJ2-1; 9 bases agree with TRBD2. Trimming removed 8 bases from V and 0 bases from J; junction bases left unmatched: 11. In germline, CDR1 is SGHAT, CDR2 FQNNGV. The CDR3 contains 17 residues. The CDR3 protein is CASSRRVSGSSYNEQFF. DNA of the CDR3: TGTGCCAGCTCACGAAGGGTTAGCGGGAGCTCCTACAATGAGCAGTTCTTC.

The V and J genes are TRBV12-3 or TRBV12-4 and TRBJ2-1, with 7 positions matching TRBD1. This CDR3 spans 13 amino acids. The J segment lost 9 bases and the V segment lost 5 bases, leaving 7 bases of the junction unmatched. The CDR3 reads CASSPHRQGEQFF. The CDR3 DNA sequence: TGTGCCAGCAGTCCCCATCGACAGGGTGAGCAGTTCTTC.